This T cell receptor (beta chain) was identified in a study of STAT5B mutations in CD4+ large granular lymphocyte leukemia. The CDR3 runs 13 residues. Germline loops: CDR1 SGHNT, CDR2 YYREEE (reference sequence). Trimming took 4 bases from V and 4 from J, leaving 12 bases between them. Overall study results and limits: Main leukemic clonotypes were patient-specific, but roughly 26% appeared at low frequency elsewhere. Top patient clones used TRBV06 genes more often: 8/27 versus 2/35 in controls.

Method: immunoSEQ multiplex PCR; TCRdb's copy keeps in-frame clones and lacks some. The table lists about 21,000 clones, roughly three quarters of them singletons. Buffy coats from healthy blood donors served as controls. About this clone itself: Its antigen is not known.

The TCR originated in a human donor in good health. The V gene is TRBV5-4, the J gene TRBJ2-7; perhaps TRBD2 as D (5 bases). Sequences were obtained from CD4+ T cells from blood buffy coats. CDR3 loop: CASSRGLAYEQYF. In DNA form, the CDR3 reads TGTGCCAGCAGCAGAGGACTGGCGTACGAGCAGTACTTC.